This TCR beta chain was observed in a study of identical twins. Study results and caveats: Insertions were reduced in abundant cord blood beta clonotypes but not in memory repertoires. Rather than following the same donors, the conclusions depended on cross-sectional statistical analysis.

V was trimmed by 0 bases and J by 2 bases, leaving 11 bases between them. CDR1 and CDR2 from the germline V gene are SGHRS and YFSETQ. The CDR3 has 15 residues. TCRdb redid the calling of the 5' RACE reads with MiXCR, one entry per CDR3 protein. The sample contains a few hundred thousand distinct CDR3 sequences, around a tenth of which appear only once. Regarding this clonotype: Its antigen is not known.

These data are also associated with another study on yellow fever vaccine responses in identical twins.

Input material: PBMCs. The sequence was collected from a woman between 18 and 29 years old in good health. The V and J genes are TRBV5-1 and TRBJ1-1; D remains ambiguous. CDR3 amino acids: CASSLEAAGNTEAFF. The CDR3 nucleotides are TGCGCCAGCAGCTTGGAGGCAGCGGGTAACACTGAAGCTTTCTTT.